The 10 T cell receptor beta chains below all came from one sample that was sequenced in a study of blood T cells in healthy people across ages. Alongside a J-beta primer mix, a sample-barcoded 5' primer served in a second PCR lasting about 7 to 11 cycles. TCRdb re-derived calls from the 5' RACE reads in MiXCR, one entry per CDR3 protein. The sample lists roughly 800,000 distinct CDR3 sequences, roughly 60% occurring once. Material for sequencing was blood. The receptors come from a man aged 25 to 40 in good health.

This clonotype has more than one count but fewer than ten. The J gene is TRBJ2-5, the V gene TRBV18; 7 nucleotides line up with TRBD1. The end of the DNA aligns better with TRBJ2-7, so the J call may be wrong. The CDR3 covers 14 residues. Germline CDR1 and CDR2: KGHSH and LQKENI. Here the CDR3 DNA reads TGTGCCAGCTCACCACCGGGACAGCTTTACGAGCAGTACTTC. Protein: CASSPPGQLYEQYF.

The chain couples TRBV7-2 to TRBJ2-5, with 8 bases lining up with TRBD2. The V and J ends lost 4 bases and 4 bases, in that order; junction bases with no gene match: 11. The CDR3 extends over 16 amino acids. Germline CDR1 is SGHTA and CDR2 is FQGNSA. The CDR3 is CASSSLAAGSSETQYF. The CDR3 DNA sequence: TGTGCCAGCAGCTCACTAGCGGCCGGATCCTCAGAGACCCAGTACTTC.

As concerns this clonotype: The germline gene is not matched at one end of the junction; a read error may be the cause. V usage is TRBV7-2 and J usage is TRBJ1-2, with 12 bases aligning to TRBD1. The CDR3 has 16 residues. The germline V gene encodes CDR1 SGHTA and CDR2 FQGNSA. DNA for the CDR3: TGTGCCAGCAGCTCCCGGGACAGGGGGCAACACTATGGCTACATCTTC. It is translated as CASSSRDRGQHYGYIF.

The count of this clonotype is one. V and J are TRBV7-2 and TRBJ1-5; no definite D call. Germline loops: CDR1 SGHTA, CDR2 FQGNSA. Trimming cost V 2 bases and J 4 bases, with 6 bases left between them. The CDR3 is 13 residues long. The chain's CDR3 is CASSLIRNQPQHF. The CDR3 DNA follows: TGTGCCAGCAGCTTAATACGTAATCAGCCCCAGCATTTT.

Points on this clonotype: Germline is not matched at one junction end, which may reflect a read error. The chain recombines TRBV29-1 with TRBJ1-2; TRBD1 matches 9 bases. The CDR3 sequence is 12 residues long. Germline-derived CDR1 and CDR2 are SQVTM and ANQGSEA. CDR3 amino acids: CSGMGQGDGYTF. The DNA for the CDR3 is TGTAGCGGAATGGGACAGGGAGATGGCTACACCTTC.

The rearrangement joins TRBV6-1 to TRBJ2-7; TRBD2 agrees at 7 bases. The DNA end is more similar to TRBJ2-4, so the J call may be wrong. Germline CDR1 MNHNS, CDR2 SASEGT. The CDR3 is 14 amino acids. CDR3 amino acids: CASSEREGLNIQYF. The CDR3 coding sequence is TGTGCCAGCAGTGAAAGGGAGGGTTTAAACATTCAGTACTTC.

This clonotype was counted many times. V is TRBV29-1 and J is TRBJ1-2, with D tentatively TRBD1 (5 bases). The CDR3 extends over 15 amino acids. Trimming shortened V by 3 bases and J by 7 bases, and 21 bases separated the two germline ends. The germline V gene encodes CDR1 SQVTM and CDR2 ANQGSEA. The CDR3 DNA reads as TGCAGCGTTGATTGGAGTGGGCAGGGTTATAGTGGCTACACCTTC. Protein: CSVDWSGQGYSGYTF.

The chain links TRBV14 to TRBJ2-7; D not certain. Germline values: CDR1 SGHDN, CDR2 FVKESK. The CDR3 has 14 amino acids. V was clipped by 2 bases and J by 5 bases, with 13 bases between them. The CDR3 here is CASSQPGLSNEQYF. In DNA, the CDR3 is TGTGCCAGCAGCCAACCGGGTTTGTCCAACGAGCAGTACTTC.

The chain is built from TRBV7-2 and TRBJ2-7, with no clear D. The J call is in doubt because the DNA end fits TRBJ2-5 better. This CDR3 comprises 15 residues. Germline-derived CDR1 and CDR2 are SGHTA and FQGNSA. The DNA of the CDR3 is TGTGCCAGCAGCCCCGGCGTAGGGATTTGGGAGACCCAGTACTTC. Its protein product is CASSPGVGIWETQYF.

V and J are TRBV28 and TRBJ2-3; 13 bases line up with TRBD2. V trimming: 0 bases; J trimming: 0 bases; junction bases outside the gene matches: 6. Germline V gene data show CDR1 as MDHEN and CDR2 as SYDVKM. CDR3 length: 19 residues. CDR3 protein: CASSLWGTSGTSSTDTQYF. In nucleotides, the CDR3 is TGTGCCAGCAGTTTATGGGGGACTAGCGGGACCTCTAGCACAGATACGCAGTATTTT.